The sequence of this TCR beta chain was determined in a study of T cells after yellow fever vaccination. Study-level points and caveats: Booster sampling recovered most clones from primary vaccination (96% CD4, roughly 86% CD8).

The CDR3 consists of 14 residues. CDR1 DFQATT and CDR2 SNEGSKA come from the germline V gene (reference sequence). As regards this clonotype: Its specificity is unknown.

TCRdb re-called the 5' RACE reads through MiXCR, storing one row per CDR3 protein. The sample holds hundreds of thousands of distinct CDR3 sequences, roughly an eighth seen once. V gene TRBV20-1 combines with J gene TRBJ2-5, with TRBD2 as a possible D gene (7 bases). The receptor was derived from a man aged 25-40 years who received the YFV17D yellow fever vaccine. Sequenced here: PBMCs, sampled on the day of the yellow fever booster vaccination. CDR3 DNA sequence: TGCTCCCCACCGTCGGGGGGAGGGGGAGAGACCCAGTACTTC. Its protein is CSPPSGGGGETQYF.